The 6 T cell receptor beta chains reported below all come from one sample, sequenced in a study of cytomegalovirus exposure and HLA in healthy donors. Clones were sequenced by immunoSEQ multiplex PCR, and TCRdb holds only the in-frame ones, with some missing. The profile shows some 230,000 clones, around 90% of them singletons. Sample: PBMCs. These receptors were obtained from a woman in her late teens or twenties in good health and CMV-seronegative.

This rearrangement joins TRBV27 to TRBJ1-5; TRBD1 matches at 10 bases. The trim removed 5 bases at V and 0 bases at J, leaving 7 bases unmatched. Germline V lookup: CDR1 MNHEY, CDR2 SMNVEV (reference sequence). The CDR3 totals 17 residues. CDR3 sequence reads: CASSQTGGTYSNQPQHF. The CDR3, as DNA: TGTGCCAGCAGTCAGACAGGGGGCACCTATAGCAATCAGCCCCAGCATTTT.

The CDR3: CASSTTGGLLEQYF. In DNA, the CDR3 is TGTGCCAGCAGTACTACAGGGGGGCTCTTGGAGCAGTACTTC. This chain uses TRBV28 with TRBJ2-7; 8 nucleotides align to TRBD1. The CDR3 sequence is 14 residues long. V lost 5 bases and J lost 7; bases outside the gene matches: 10. Looked up from germline, CDR1 is MDHEN and CDR2 is SYDVKM. Supplemented by reference TRBV28 and TRBJ2-7, the full variable domain reads DVKVTQSSRYLVKRTGEKVFLECVQDMDHENMFWYRQDPGLGLRLIYFSYDVKMKEKGDIPEGYSVSREKKERFSLILESASTNQTSMYLCASSTTGGLLEQYFGPGTRLTVT.

The gene calls are TRBV19 and TRBJ1-5; 10 nucleotides align to TRBD1. After removal of 4 bases from V and 0 bases from J, the junction contained 9 bases not matched to a gene. Germline V gene data show CDR1 as LNHDA and CDR2 as SQIVND (reference sequence). This CDR3 region has 18 residues. The CDR3 sequence is CASSRAGTGVLSNQPQHF. The DNA for the CDR3 is TGTGCCAGTAGTAGAGCCGGGACAGGGGTTCTTAGCAATCAGCCCCAGCATTTT. The full variable domain, in which reference TRBV19 and TRBJ1-5 provide the parts outside the CDR3, is DGGITQSPKYLFRKEGQNVTLSCEQNLNHDAMYWYRQDPGQGLRLIYYSQIVNDFQKGDIAEGYSVSREKKESFPLTVTSAQKNPTAFYLCASSRAGTGVLSNQPQHFGDGTRLSIL.

V is TRBV28 and J is TRBJ1-4; the match to TRBD1 covers 7 bases. CDR1 and CDR2 (germline): MDHEN, SYDVKM. This CDR3 comprises 15 residues. J gave up 8 bases and V 5 bases, and 11 bases lay outside the gene matches. The CDR3 reads CASSRMQGGSEKLFF. CDR3 DNA sequence: TGTGCCAGCAGTCGGATGCAGGGGGGAAGCGAAAAACTGTTTTTT.

This rearrangement joins TRBV18 to TRBJ2-7, with a tentative D call TRBD1 (6 bases). With 6 bases removed from V and 1 base from J, the gap between germline ends came to 16 bases. In germline, CDR1 is KGHSH, CDR2 LQKENI. The CDR3 loop spans 15 amino acids. The CDR3 DNA is TGTGCCAGCTCGACAGAGGGGGAGTCTTCCTACGAGCAGTACTTC. It is translated as CASSTEGESSYEQYF.

The chain combines TRBV21-1 with TRBJ1-5. TRBV21-1 is recorded as a pseudogene. The CDR3 sequence is 15 residues long. The CDR3 DNA reads as TGTGCCAGTCGGGTAAGGTCGGGGTACAATCAGCCCCAGCATTTT. Protein: CASRVRSGYNQPQHF.